Each of the 25 T cell receptor beta chains below was sequenced from the same sample in a study of CDR3 diversity in severe acne. MiXCR, run by TCRdb on the PCR reads, gives a single entry per CDR3 protein. The top ten hold around 12% of the sample, which has about 97,000 distinct CDR3 sequences, roughly 51% seen once. Sample: blood. These receptors were taken from a male donor with acne.

V gene TRBV10-3 combines with J gene TRBJ1-2, with 8 nucleotides matching TRBD1. The CDR3 contains 15 residues. CDR1 is ENHRY, CDR2 SYGVKD, per germline. V trimming: 2 bases; J trimming: 2 bases; junction bases outside the gene matches: 4. The DNA for the CDR3 is TGTGCCATCAGTGAGCGACAGGGGTCCAACTATGGCTACACCTTC. Translated, it gives CAISERQGSNYGYTF.

Points on this clonotype: A much larger clone differs by one base, so this may be a read error. The V gene is TRBV7-9, the J gene TRBJ2-1; TRBD2 is a possible D gene (6 bases). CDR1 and CDR2 (germline): SEHNR, FQNEAQ (reference sequence). This CDR3 contains 16 residues. Written as DNA, the CDR3 is TGCGCCAGCAGCCAAGATGGCGGGACCTCCTACAATGAGCAGTTCTTC. Amino acids: CASSQDGGTSYNEQFF.

This clonotype was observed many times. The chain employs TRBV10-3 and TRBJ2-3; TRBD1 matches at 9 bases. This CDR3 region has 15 residues. V lost 4 bases, J lost 5 bases, and 7 bases stayed unmatched. CDR1 and CDR2 (germline): ENHRY, SYGVKD. The CDR3 sequence is CAISARDREGDTQYF. As DNA, the CDR3 is TGTGCCATCAGTGCCCGGGACAGGGAGGGAGATACGCAGTATTTT.

This clonotype was found a few times. This may come from a read error, since a much larger clone is one base off. The rearrangement uses TRBV5-5 and TRBJ1-1; D possibly corresponds to TRBD1 (6 bases). Germline V gene lookup returns CDR1 SGHKS and CDR2 YYEKEE (reference sequence). The CDR3 runs to 13 residues. V was cut by 3 bases and J by 4 bases, with 10 bases left in between. DNA of the CDR3: TGTGCCAGCAGCTGGGACAAGGGCACTGAAGCTTTCTTT. Protein: CASSWDKGTEAFF.

This clonotype was seen repeatedly, ten times or more. The chain combines TRBV12-3 or TRBV12-4 with TRBJ1-2, with D perhaps TRBD1 (5 bases). Trimming stripped 0 bases from V and 5 bases from J, with 10 bases between. This CDR3 region has 14 residues. The CDR3 loop is CASSLAGTPYGYTF. CDR3 DNA sequence: TGTGCCAGCAGTTTAGCGGGGACTCCGTATGGCTACACCTTC.

This rearrangement joins TRBV6-6 to TRBJ2-7; 10 positions match TRBD1. The ends lost 6 bases at V and 6 bases at J; junction bases unmatched: 8. CDR3 length: 14 residues. CDR1 is MNHNY, CDR2 SVGAGI, per germline (reference sequence). The DNA of the CDR3 is TGTGCCAGCAGCGGCTCCGGGACAGGGGCCGAGCAGTACTTC. Encoded protein: CASSGSGTGAEQYF.

This clonotype was counted between two and nine times. The chain combines TRBV6-1 with TRBJ1-1; D perhaps matches TRBD1 (5 bases). The V gene's germline CDR1 is MNHNS and CDR2 SASEGT. CDR3 length: 14 amino acids. The V end was cut by 3 bases, the J end by 4 bases, with 12 bases between. The CDR3 nucleotides are TGTGCCAGCAGTGAGGGGGTCTCAAGCACTGAAGCTTTCTTT. It yields the protein CASSEGVSSTEAFF.

The chain employs TRBV20-1 and TRBJ2-7; possibly TRBD1 for D (5 bases). The CDR3 length is 13 residues. The ends were cut back, 3 bases at V and 3 bases at J, with 12 bases in the middle. Germline assignment: CDR1 DFQATT and CDR2 SNEGSKA (reference sequence). This chain's CDR3 is CSASQQQGYEQYF. The DNA for the CDR3 is TGCAGTGCTAGTCAACAGCAGGGCTACGAGCAGTACTTC.

A note on this clonotype: The junction does not match germline at one end; this may be a read error. The rearrangement uses TRBV12-3 or TRBV12-4 and TRBJ2-3; a possible D gene is TRBD1 (6 bases). There are 15 residues in the CDR3. CDR3 sequence: CVSSESGTYSDTQYF. Written as DNA, the CDR3 is TGTGTCAGCAGCGAGTCCGGGACATATTCAGATACGCAGTATTTT.

The gene calls are TRBV10-3 and TRBJ2-6; D gene unclear. Trimming stripped 4 bases from V and 2 bases from J, with 15 bases between. This CDR3 spans 17 amino acids. Per the germline V gene, CDR1 is ENHRY and CDR2 is SYGVKD. CDR3: CAISAAAHMAGANVLTF. The CDR3 DNA is TGTGCCATCAGTGCGGCAGCGCATATGGCTGGGGCCAACGTCCTGACTTTC.

The V call is TRBV28, the J call TRBJ2-7; 9 bases fit TRBD2. The germline V gene encodes CDR1 MDHEN and CDR2 SYDVKM. Trimming at V came to 6 bases and at J to 2 bases, leaving 8 bases not matched to a gene. This CDR3 has 15 amino acids. CDR3 coding DNA: TGTGCCAGCAGCTTAGTCCCTAGCGGGACCTACGAGCAGTACTTC. Translation gives CASSLVPSGTYEQYF.

The genes are TRBV20-1 and TRBJ2-5, with 9 bases aligning to TRBD2. Per germline, CDR1 DFQATT and CDR2 SNEGSKA (reference sequence). The CDR3 runs to 17 residues. V was pared by 1 base and J by 7 bases, with 16 bases of the junction left unmatched. CDR3 sequence (DNA): TGCAGTGCTAGAGGGGGTAGTAGCGGGAGCCTTACTCGGACCCAGTACTTC. Protein product: CSARGGSSGSLTRTQYF.

The V gene is TRBV10-2, the J gene TRBJ1-5; 7 nucleotides match TRBD1. CDR3 length equals 12 residues. The germline V gene has CDR1 WSHSY and CDR2 SAAADI. V lost 9 bases, J lost 5 bases, and 4 bases stayed unmatched. The CDR3 region has the DNA TGCGCCAGTGGGACAGACCATCAGCCCCAGCATTTT. Protein product: CASGTDHQPQHF.

This clonotype was found many times. CDR3 in amino acids: CATSGDRGANQPQHF. For the CDR3, the DNA is TGTGCCACCAGCGGTGACAGGGGAGCAAATCAGCCCCAGCATTTT. The rearrangement joins TRBV15 to TRBJ1-5, with 8 bases fitting TRBD1. The junction had 7 bases not matched to a gene; V was cut back by 5 bases and J by 4 bases. CDR1 LNHNV and CDR2 YYDKDF come from the germline V gene (reference sequence). The CDR3 is made up of 15 amino acids.

In its sample, this clonotype was seen many times. A much larger clone lies a single base off, so this may be a read error. The CDR3 end shows no conserved phenylalanine or tryptophan, and so a read error is likely. This CDR3 reads CASSSRDNTYEQYL. The DNA of the CDR3 is TGTGCCAGCAGCTCCCGGGACAATACCTACGAGCAGTACCTC. This chain links TRBV7-9 with TRBJ2-7; D is possibly TRBD1 (6 bases). CDR3 length: 14 amino acids. Germline CDR1 reads SEHNR; CDR2 reads FQNEAQ (reference sequence). Trimming removed 4 bases at V and 2 bases at J, with 12 bases between.

Ten or more counts support this clonotype. In DNA form, the CDR3 reads TGTGCCAGTAGTCTTTTCAATGAGCAGTTCTTC. Its translation: CASSLFNEQFF. V usage is TRBV19 and J usage is TRBJ2-1; D call uncertain. Trimming removed 5 bases at V and 6 bases at J, with 5 bases between. The germline CDR1 and CDR2 sequences are LNHDA and SQIVND (reference sequence). This CDR3 is built from 11 residues. The complete variable domain, with remaining parts taken from reference TRBV19 and TRBJ2-1, reads DGGITQSPKYLFRKEGQNVTLSCEQNLNHDAMYWYRQDPGQGLRLIYYSQIVNDFQKGDIAEGYSVSREKKESFPLTVTSAQKNPTAFYLCASSLFNEQFFGPGTRLTVL.

The V gene is TRBV2, the J gene TRBJ2-7, with 12 positions matching TRBD1. This CDR3 contains 15 residues. Germline CDR1 reads SNHLY; CDR2 reads FYNNEI. V lost 4 bases and J lost 7; bases outside the gene matches: 8. This chain's CDR3 is CASSVPGTGGWEQYF. CDR3 DNA sequence: TGTGCCAGCAGTGTTCCCGGGACAGGGGGCTGGGAGCAGTACTTC. Full variable domain (rest looked up from reference TRBV2 and TRBJ2-7): EPEVTQTPSHQVTQMGQEVILRCVPISNHLYFYWYRQILGQKVEFLVSFYNNEISEKSEIFDDQFSVERPDGSNFTLKIRSTKLEDSAMYFCASSVPGTGGWEQYFGPGTRLTVT.

The rearrangement joins TRBV20-1 to TRBJ1-5; D perhaps matches TRBD1 (5 bases). Germline values: CDR1 DFQATT, CDR2 SNEGSKA (reference sequence). The CDR3 is made up of 15 amino acids. Trimming took off 3 bases at V and 7 bases at J, with 19 bases between the two ends. DNA for the CDR3: TGCAGTGCTAGTAGCGCAGGGCCTGAGGGGCAGCCCCAGCATTTT. Its protein is CSASSAGPEGQPQHF.

The table lists this clonotype with a few counts. This chain connects TRBV19 to TRBJ2-7; TRBD2 matches 8 bases. With 3 bases clipped from V and 13 bases from J, the junction kept 5 bases outside the gene matches. This CDR3 comprises 11 residues. Looked up from germline, CDR1 is LNHDA and CDR2 is SQIVND (reference sequence). The CDR3 is CASSIGLAFYF. The DNA of the CDR3 is TGTGCCAGTAGTATCGGACTAGCCTTCTACTTC.

V is TRBV27 and J is TRBJ1-2; D not resolved. The length of the CDR3 is 15 residues. Germline V gene data show CDR1 as MNHEY and CDR2 as SMNVEV (reference sequence). V dropped 2 bases and J dropped 2 bases, with 12 bases sitting between them. The CDR3 DNA reads as TGTGCCAGCAGTTTAGCCTACGGCCAAAACTATGGCTACACCTTC. It codes for CASSLAYGQNYGYTF.

The chain links TRBV10-3 to TRBJ2-5; TRBD1 matches 12 bases. With 2 bases clipped from V and 4 bases from J, the junction kept 5 bases outside the gene matches. The CDR3 is 16 residues long. Germline CDR1 ENHRY, CDR2 SYGVKD. Written as DNA, the CDR3 is TGTGCCATCAGTGAGGAAGGGACAGGGGGCTTAGAGACCCAGTACTTC. It is translated as CAISEEGTGGLETQYF.

DNA of the CDR3: TGTGCCAGCATTTACGGCACTGAAGCTTTCTTT. Its protein is CASIYGTEAFF. The chain couples TRBV24-1 to TRBJ1-1, with D unclear. Per germline, CDR1 KGHDR and CDR2 SFDVKD. V dropped 11 bases and J dropped 4 bases, with 10 bases sitting between them. This CDR3 comprises 11 residues.

This clonotype was recorded at least ten times. The J gene is TRBJ2-5, the V gene TRBV2, with D perhaps TRBD2 (6 bases). The germline V gene has CDR1 SNHLY and CDR2 FYNNEI. The CDR3 sequence is 14 residues long. Trimming removed 5 bases at V and 4 bases at J, with 14 bases between. The DNA of the CDR3 is TGTGCCAGCAGTCCGGCGGGGATAGCAGAGACCCAGTACTTC. Amino acids: CASSPAGIAETQYF.

The J gene is TRBJ2-7, the V gene TRBV25-1, with a possible D match to TRBD2 (5 bases). The germline CDR1 and CDR2 sequences are MGHDK and SYGVNS. CDR3 length: 15 amino acids. Trimming left V 5 bases short and J 2 bases short, with 16 bases between. In nucleotides, the CDR3 is TGTGCCAGCAGTTTCCGAGAGGGCCGGGCCTACGAGCAGTACTTC. Residues: CASSFREGRAYEQYF.

For this clonotype: It may be a read error: a sequence one base away is much more abundant. CDR3 sequence: CASAGRRGNQPQHF. CDR3 in DNA: TGTGCCAGCGCGGGCCGCAGGGGCAATCAGCCCCAGCATTTT. The chain uses TRBV25-1 and TRBJ1-5; a possible D gene is TRBD1 (5 bases). The germline CDR1 and CDR2 sequences are MGHDK and SYGVNS. There are 14 residues in the CDR3. V lost 8 bases, J lost 2 bases, and 13 bases lay in between.